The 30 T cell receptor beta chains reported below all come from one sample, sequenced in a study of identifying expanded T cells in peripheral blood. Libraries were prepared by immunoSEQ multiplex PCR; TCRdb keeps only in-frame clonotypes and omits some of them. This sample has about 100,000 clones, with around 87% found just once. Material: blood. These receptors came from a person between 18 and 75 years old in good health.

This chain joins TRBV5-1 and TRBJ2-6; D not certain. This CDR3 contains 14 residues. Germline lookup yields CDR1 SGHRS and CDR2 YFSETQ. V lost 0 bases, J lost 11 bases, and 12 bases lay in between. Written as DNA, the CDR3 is TGCGCCAGCAGCTTGGCAAGGGTTCCCGACGTCCTGACTTTC. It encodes CASSLARVPDVLTF.

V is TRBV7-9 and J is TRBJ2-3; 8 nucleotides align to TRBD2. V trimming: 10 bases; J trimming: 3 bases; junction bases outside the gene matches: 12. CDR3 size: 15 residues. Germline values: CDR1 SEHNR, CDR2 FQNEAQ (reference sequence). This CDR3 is CATPGGGSGTDTQYF. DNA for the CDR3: TGTGCCACCCCCGGGGGGGGCTCGGGAACAGATACGCAGTATTTT.

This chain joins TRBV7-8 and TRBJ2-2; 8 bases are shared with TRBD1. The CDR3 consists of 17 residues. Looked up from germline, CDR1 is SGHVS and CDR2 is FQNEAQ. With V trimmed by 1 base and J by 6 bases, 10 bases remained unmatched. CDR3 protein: CASSLVVRGQRAGELFF. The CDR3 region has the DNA TGTGCCAGCAGCTTAGTGGTCAGGGGGCAGCGGGCCGGGGAGCTGTTTTTT. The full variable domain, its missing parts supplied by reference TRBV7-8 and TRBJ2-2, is GAGVSQSPRYKVAKRGQDVALRCDPISGHVSLFWYQQALGQGPEFLTYFQNEAQLDKSGLPSDRFFAERPEGSVSTLKIQRTQQEDSAVYLCASSLVVRGQRAGELFFGEGSRLTVL.

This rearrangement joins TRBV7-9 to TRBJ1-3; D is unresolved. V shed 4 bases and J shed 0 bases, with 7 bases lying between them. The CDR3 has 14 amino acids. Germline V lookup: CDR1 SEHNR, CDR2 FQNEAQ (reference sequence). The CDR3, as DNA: TGTGCCAGCAGCTCGATGAACTCTGGAAACACCATATATTTT. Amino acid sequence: CASSSMNSGNTIYF.

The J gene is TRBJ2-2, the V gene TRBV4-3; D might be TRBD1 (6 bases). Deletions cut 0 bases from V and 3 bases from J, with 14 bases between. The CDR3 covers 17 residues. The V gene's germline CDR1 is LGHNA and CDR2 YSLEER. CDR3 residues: CASSQEVTGTYTGELFF. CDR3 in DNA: TGCGCCAGCAGCCAAGAGGTGACAGGAACATACACCGGGGAGCTGTTTTTT.

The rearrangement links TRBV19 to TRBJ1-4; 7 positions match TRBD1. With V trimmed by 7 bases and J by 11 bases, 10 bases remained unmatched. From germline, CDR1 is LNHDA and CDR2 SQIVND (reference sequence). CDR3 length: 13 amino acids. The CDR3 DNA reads TGTGCCAGTACTGGGACAGCAATGAGGAAACTGTTTTTT. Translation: CASTGTAMRKLFF.

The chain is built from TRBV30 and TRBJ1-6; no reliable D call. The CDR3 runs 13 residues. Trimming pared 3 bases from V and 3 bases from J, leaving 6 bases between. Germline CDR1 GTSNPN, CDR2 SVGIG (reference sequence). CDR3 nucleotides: TGTGCCTGGAGACCGGGCTATAATTCACCCCTCCACTTT. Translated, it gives CAWRPGYNSPLHF. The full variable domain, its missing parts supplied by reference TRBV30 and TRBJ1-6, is SQTIHQWPATLVQPVGSPLSLECTVEGTSNPNLYWYRQAAGRGLQLLFYSVGIGQISSEVPQNLSASRPQDRQFILSSKKLLLSDSGFYLCAWRPGYNSPLHFGNGTRLTVT.

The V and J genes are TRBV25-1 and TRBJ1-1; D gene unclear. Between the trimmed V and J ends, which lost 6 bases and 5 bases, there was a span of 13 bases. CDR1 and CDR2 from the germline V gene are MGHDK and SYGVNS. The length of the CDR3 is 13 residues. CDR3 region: CASSHSAGTEAFF. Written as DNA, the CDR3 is TGTGCCAGCAGCCATTCCGCGGGGACTGAAGCTTTCTTT.

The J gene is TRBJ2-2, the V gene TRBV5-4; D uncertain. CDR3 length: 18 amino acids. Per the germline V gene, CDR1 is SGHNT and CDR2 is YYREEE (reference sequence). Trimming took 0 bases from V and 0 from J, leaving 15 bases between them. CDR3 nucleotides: TGTGCCAGCAGCTTGGCCGGGCAGGCCGCATCGAACACCGGGGAGCTGTTTTTT. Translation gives CASSLAGQAASNTGELFF.

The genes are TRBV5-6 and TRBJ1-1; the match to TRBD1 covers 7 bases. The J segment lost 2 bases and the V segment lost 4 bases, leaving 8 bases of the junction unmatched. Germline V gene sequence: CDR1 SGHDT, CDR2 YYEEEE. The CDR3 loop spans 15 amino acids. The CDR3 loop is CASSAGDRANTEAFF. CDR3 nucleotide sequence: TGTGCCAGCAGCGCCGGAGACAGGGCAAACACTGAAGCTTTCTTT.

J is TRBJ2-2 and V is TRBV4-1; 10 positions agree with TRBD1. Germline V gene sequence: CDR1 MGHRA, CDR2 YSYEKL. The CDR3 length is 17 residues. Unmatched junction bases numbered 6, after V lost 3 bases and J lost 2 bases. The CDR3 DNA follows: TGCGCCAGCAGCCAGACAGGGACAGGGGATAACACCGGGGAGCTGTTTTTT. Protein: CASSQTGTGDNTGELFF.

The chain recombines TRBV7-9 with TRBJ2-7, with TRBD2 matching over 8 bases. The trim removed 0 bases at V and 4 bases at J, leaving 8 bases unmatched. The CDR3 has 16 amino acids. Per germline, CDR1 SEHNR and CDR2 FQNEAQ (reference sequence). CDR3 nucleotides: TGTGCCAGCAGCTTAGCGGGAATAGCGGGAAAGTACGAGCAGTACTTC. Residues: CASSLAGIAGKYEQYF.

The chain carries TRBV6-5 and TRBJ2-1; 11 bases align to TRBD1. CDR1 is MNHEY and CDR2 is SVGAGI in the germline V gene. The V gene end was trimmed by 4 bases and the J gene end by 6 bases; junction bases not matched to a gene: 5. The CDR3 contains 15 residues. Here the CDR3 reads CASSSAGTGGNEQFF. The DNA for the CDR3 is TGTGCCAGCAGTTCCGCCGGGACAGGGGGCAATGAGCAGTTCTTC.

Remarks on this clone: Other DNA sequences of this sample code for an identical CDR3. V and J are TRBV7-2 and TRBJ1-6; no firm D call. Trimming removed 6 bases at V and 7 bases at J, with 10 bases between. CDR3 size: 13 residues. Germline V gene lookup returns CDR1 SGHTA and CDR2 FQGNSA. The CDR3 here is CASSTTTNSPLHF. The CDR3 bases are TGTGCCAGCAGTACAACGACGAATTCACCCCTCCACTTT.

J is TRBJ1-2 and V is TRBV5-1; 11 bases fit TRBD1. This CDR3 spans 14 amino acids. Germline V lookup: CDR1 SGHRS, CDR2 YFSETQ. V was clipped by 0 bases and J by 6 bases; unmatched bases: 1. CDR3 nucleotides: TGCGCCAGCAGCTTGGCGGGACAGGGGGATGGCTACACCTTC. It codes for CASSLAGQGDGYTF. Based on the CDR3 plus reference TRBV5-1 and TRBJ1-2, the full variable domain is KAGVTQTPRYLIKTRGQQVTLSCSPISGHRSVSWYQQTPGQGLQFLFEYFSETQRNKGNFPGRFSGRQFSNSRSEMNVSTLELGDSALYLCASSLAGQGDGYTFGSGTRLTVV.

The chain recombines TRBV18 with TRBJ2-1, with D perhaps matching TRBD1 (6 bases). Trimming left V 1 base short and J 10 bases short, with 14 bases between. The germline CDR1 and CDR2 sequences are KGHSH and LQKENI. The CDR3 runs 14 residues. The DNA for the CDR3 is TGTGCCAGCTCACCACAGAGGTCAGGGGAGGAGCAGTTCTTC. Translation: CASSPQRSGEEQFF.

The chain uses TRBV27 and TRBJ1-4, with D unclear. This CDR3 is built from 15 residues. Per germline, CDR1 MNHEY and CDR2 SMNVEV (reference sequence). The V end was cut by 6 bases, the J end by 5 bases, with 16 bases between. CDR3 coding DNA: TGTGCCAGCAGCCGAAAGGCCGATGGGAATGAAAAACTGTTTTTT. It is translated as CASSRKADGNEKLFF.

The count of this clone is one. The CDR3 DNA sequence: TGTGCCAGTAGATTTAGCGGGGGGGCCAATGAGCAGTTCTTC. Translated, it gives CASRFSGGANEQFF. J is TRBJ2-1 and V is TRBV19; 11 bases map to TRBD2. The germline V gene has CDR1 LNHDA and CDR2 SQIVND (reference sequence). This CDR3 has 14 residues. Trimming at V came to 6 bases and at J to 6 bases, leaving 4 bases not matched to a gene.

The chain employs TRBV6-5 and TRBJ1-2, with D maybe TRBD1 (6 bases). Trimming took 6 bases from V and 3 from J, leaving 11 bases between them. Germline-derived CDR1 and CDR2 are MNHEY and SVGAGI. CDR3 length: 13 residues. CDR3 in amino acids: CASSPGADYGYTF. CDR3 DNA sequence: TGTGCCAGCAGCCCGGGGGCGGACTATGGCTACACCTTC.

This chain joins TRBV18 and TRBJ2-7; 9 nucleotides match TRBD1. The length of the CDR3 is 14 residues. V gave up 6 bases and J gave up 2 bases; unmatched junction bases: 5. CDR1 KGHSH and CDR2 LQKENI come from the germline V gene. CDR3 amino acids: CASSDGTGPYEQYF. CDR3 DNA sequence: TGTGCCAGCTCGGACGGGACAGGGCCCTACGAGCAGTACTTC.

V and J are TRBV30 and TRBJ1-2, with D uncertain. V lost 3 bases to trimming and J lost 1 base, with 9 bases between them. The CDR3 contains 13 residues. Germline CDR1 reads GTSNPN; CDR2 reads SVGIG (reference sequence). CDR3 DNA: TGTGCCTGGAGCCGGGGTAATAACTATGGCTACACCTTC. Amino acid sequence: CAWSRGNNYGYTF.

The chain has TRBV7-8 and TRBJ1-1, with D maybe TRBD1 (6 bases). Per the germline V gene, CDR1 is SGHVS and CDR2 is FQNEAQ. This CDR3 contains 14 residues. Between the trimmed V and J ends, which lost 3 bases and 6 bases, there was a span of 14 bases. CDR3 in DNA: TGTGCCAGCAGCTTTGAACAGGGAGGCTCTGAAGCTTTCTTT. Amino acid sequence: CASSFEQGGSEAFF.

CDR3 sequence (DNA): TGTGCCAGCAGCTTAGGGACGGAACTCCACAATGAGCAGTTCTTC. Translating it yields CASSLGTELHNEQFF. The rearrangement uses TRBV5-4 and TRBJ2-1; D tentatively fits TRBD1 or TRBD2 (5 bases each). The CDR3 runs to 15 residues. The V and J ends lost 2 bases and 5 bases respectively, with 14 bases between them. Germline V CDR1 and CDR2: SGHNT, YYREEE (reference sequence).

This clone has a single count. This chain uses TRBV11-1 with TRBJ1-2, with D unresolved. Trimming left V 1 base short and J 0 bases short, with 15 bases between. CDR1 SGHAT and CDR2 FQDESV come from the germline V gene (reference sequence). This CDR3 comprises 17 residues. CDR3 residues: CASSLGNTAGSNYGYTF. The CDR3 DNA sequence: TGTGCCAGCAGCTTAGGAAATACCGCCGGATCTAACTATGGCTACACCTTC. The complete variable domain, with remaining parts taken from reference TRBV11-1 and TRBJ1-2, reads EAEVAQSPRYKITEKSQAVAFWCDPISGHATLYWYRQILGQGPELLVQFQDESVVDDSQLPKDRFSAERLKGVDSTLKIQPAELGDSAMYLCASSLGNTAGSNYGYTFGSGTRLTVV.

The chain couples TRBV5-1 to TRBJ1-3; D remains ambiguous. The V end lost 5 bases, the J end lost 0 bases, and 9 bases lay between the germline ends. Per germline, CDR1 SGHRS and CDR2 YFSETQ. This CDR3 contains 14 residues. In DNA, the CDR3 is TGCGCCAGCAGAGATCAGCGCTCTGGAAACACCATATATTTT. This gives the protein CASRDQRSGNTIYF.

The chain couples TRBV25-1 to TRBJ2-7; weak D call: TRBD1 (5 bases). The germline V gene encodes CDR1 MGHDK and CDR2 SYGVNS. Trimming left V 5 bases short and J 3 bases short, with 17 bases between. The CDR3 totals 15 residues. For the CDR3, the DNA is TGTGCCAGCAGTCCTCGGCTTTCAGGGCGCTACGAGCAGTACTTC. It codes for CASSPRLSGRYEQYF.

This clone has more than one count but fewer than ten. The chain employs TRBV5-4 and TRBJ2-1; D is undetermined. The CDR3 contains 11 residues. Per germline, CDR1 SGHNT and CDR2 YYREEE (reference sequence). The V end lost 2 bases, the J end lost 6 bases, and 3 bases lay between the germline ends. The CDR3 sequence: CASSFFNEQFF. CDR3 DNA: TGTGCCAGCAGCTTCTTCAATGAGCAGTTCTTC.

The CDR3 loop is CASSPGDRVGETQYF. CDR3 sequence (DNA): TGTGCCAGCAGTCCGGGTGACAGGGTCGGGGAGACCCAGTACTTC. This rearrangement joins TRBV7-9 to TRBJ2-5, with 7 bases fitting TRBD1. The trim removed 6 bases at V and 5 bases at J, leaving 12 bases unmatched. The CDR3 runs to 15 residues. Germline CDR1 is SEHNR and CDR2 is FQNEAQ (reference sequence).

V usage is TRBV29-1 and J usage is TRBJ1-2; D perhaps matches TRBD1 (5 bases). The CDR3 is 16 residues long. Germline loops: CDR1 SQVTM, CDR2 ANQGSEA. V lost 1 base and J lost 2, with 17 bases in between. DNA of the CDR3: TGCAGCGTTGAAGGGCTTGGAGGCAGGGTCAACTATGGCTACACCTTC. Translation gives CSVEGLGGRVNYGYTF.

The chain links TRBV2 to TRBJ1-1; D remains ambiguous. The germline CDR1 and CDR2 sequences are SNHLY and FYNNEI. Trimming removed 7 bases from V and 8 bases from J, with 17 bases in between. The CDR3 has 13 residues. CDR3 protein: CASNIQRYSEAFF. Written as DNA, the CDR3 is TGTGCCAGCAACATTCAGAGATATTCAGAAGCTTTCTTT. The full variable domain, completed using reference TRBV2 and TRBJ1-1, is EPEVTQTPSHQVTQMGQEVILRCVPISNHLYFYWYRQILGQKVEFLVSFYNNEISEKSEIFDDQFSVERPDGSNFTLKIRSTKLEDSAMYFCASNIQRYSEAFFGQGTRLTVV.